The T cell receptor beta chain described here comes from a study of T cells in Graves' hyperthyroidism and ophthalmopathy (dated by TCRdb to between 2017 and 2020). About the study as a whole: Peripheral blood was collected at initial diagnosis, before any treatment. After blood sampling, hyperthyroidism patients were treated with methimazole at a starting dose of 30 mg daily, and ophthalmopathy patients were treated with high-dose intravenous methylprednisolone. TCR V-J signatures able to tell the groups apart were searched for in a discovery cohort of more than 90 patients, of whom roughly 42 had Graves' ophthalmopathy and around 57 had stable Graves' hyperthyroidism. TCR Vbeta CDR3 sequencing of roughly 140 peripheral blood samples (43 ophthalmopathy, over 70 hyperthyroidism and roughly 17 progressor patients) is reported in the paper. In more than 5 Graves' hyperthyroidism patients, the study also compared T-cell repertoires from thyroid tissue with T-cell repertoires from blood. The 75 to 100 discovery patients were divided at random into training and test sets in a 7:3 ratio. Prospective prediction of ophthalmopathy was tested in an independent validation cohort of approximately 18 hyperthyroidism patients and 17 patients who later progressed to ophthalmopathy.

The investigation overall reported the following: A model built on a 13 V-J signature distinguished ophthalmopathy from stable hyperthyroidism, reaching around 90% sensitivity and 81.08% specificity in cross-validation and 80%/75% in testing. Sample size was not statistically predetermined, and investigators were not blinded to group allocation. Most expanded thyroid clonotypes (frequency above 0.001) were also detected in blood, a finding suggesting that blood repertoires may reflect thyroid immune responses. In validation, the model predicted progression to ophthalmopathy a median of around six months before onset, with about 64% sensitivity and roughly 73% specificity.

The TCR beta CDR3 regions were amplified from RNA transcripts. For the first round of RT-PCR on the TCR CDR3, the HTBI primer set was used together with the Qiagen OneStep RT-PCR kit. A second multiplex PCR round built the libraries, followed by size selection and purification. Paired-end sequencing of the libraries was performed with 100 bp reads on an Illumina HiSeq2000. Turning to the authors' computational methods: SOAPnuke was used to process the raw data, throwing out any read that contained adapters or uncalled bases, had a mean Phred below 15, or lacked an exact constant-primer or identifier match. COPE v1.2.5 was used to merge the high-quality paired reads, and each unique nucleotide sequence was defined as a clonotype. MiTCR v1.1 was used to align the clonotypes against IMGT TRBV, TRBD and TRBJ reference segments. The analysis included only V-J combinations with a frequency above 0.0001, which together covered approximately 99% of the repertoires. The TCS score was defined as the ratio of F50 (clonal expansion) to E x V (chaos), calculated using BLOSUM62-based TCRdist between CDR3 peptides within each V-J. Welch's t-statistics and random forest reduced just over 500 V-J features to under 15, which were used in a naive Bayes classifier (R e1071). TCRdb reran the public reads through fastp at Q25 and MiXCR, keeping productive beta chains. CDR3 protein sequences are deduplicated, and each keeps its most common genes and DNA. TCRdb's processing, not the authors', yielded these V and J calls. The sample records about 600,000 distinct CDR3 sequences, about 14% of which are singletons. The top ten clonotypes cover under 15% of the sample.

In the ophthalmopathy patients, disease was moderately to severely active, with a Clinical Activity Score of 3 or more, a NOSPECS grade of 4 or more, and a duration of less than 3 months. Patients with uncontrolled infections, other autoimmune diseases, pregnancy or lactation were excluded. Diagnoses were established on the basis of clinical symptoms, serum thyroxine and TRAb, thyroid ultrasound, and orbital computed tomography. PBMCs were isolated from around 10 ml of fresh peripheral blood by Ficoll-Paque density gradient centrifugation. Total RNA was extracted with Trizol reagent, and quality was checked on an Agilent 2100 Bioanalyzer. Concerning this clonotype itself: Its recognized antigen is unknown. Base qualities are not provided; no much larger clone lies one nucleotide away.

The sequence was obtained from a woman aged 45-59 years with Graves' ophthalmopathy. Material: blood.

The nucleotides are TGTGCCAGCAGTTACGACCCCCCCTCCTCTGGAAACACCATATATTTT. This codes for CASSYDPPSSGNTIYF. The rearranged segments are TRBV6-5 and TRBJ1-3; no D gene can be assigned with confidence. CDR3 length: 16 amino acids, cysteine to phenylalanine. Of all the DNA, just the CDR3 is kept, 48 bases in frame from base 1. Per the germline V gene, MNHEY is the CDR1 and SVGAGI is the CDR2. V is shortened by 2 bases, J by 0 bases, and the region joining them spans 11 bases.